A single sample is the source of the 26 T cell receptor beta chains below, sequenced in a study of blood T cells in healthy people across ages. Primed by a sample-barcoded 5' primer and a J-beta primer mix, a second PCR proceeded for 7 to 11 cycles. Each CDR3 protein gets one entry after TCRdb re-called the 5' RACE reads with MiXCR. Among about 320,000 distinct CDR3 sequences, roughly 29% were seen once, and the ten largest hold 29%. The specimen sequenced was blood. The receptors come from a woman in her seventies in good health.

The CDR3: CASSQVVGQGRATNEKLFF. For the CDR3, the DNA is TGCGCCAGCAGCCAAGTAGTGGGACAGGGGAGGGCGACTAATGAAAAACTGTTTTTT. V gene TRBV4-1 combines with J gene TRBJ1-4; TRBD1 matches 10 bases. V lost 1 base, J lost 2 bases, and 10 bases stayed unmatched. In germline, CDR1 is MGHRA, CDR2 YSYEKL. The CDR3 has 19 amino acids.

This clonotype appeared a few times. V gene TRBV20-1 combines with J gene TRBJ2-2; 9 bases align to TRBD2. The junction had 7 bases not matched to a gene; V was cut back by 3 bases and J by 5 bases. The CDR3 totals 15 residues. Germline V CDR1 and CDR2: DFQATT, SNEGSKA (reference sequence). The CDR3 DNA reads TGCAGTGCTAGTTACGGGACTAGCAAGACCGGGGAGCTGTTTTTT. Amino acid sequence: CSASYGTSKTGELFF.

On this clonotype: Given the absence of the conserved phenylalanine or tryptophan at the CDR3 end, a read error is likely. This sequence joins TRBV4-1 and TRBJ2-5; D may be TRBD1 or TRBD2 (5 bases each). Gene TRBJ2-7 matches the end of the DNA better, so the J call may be wrong. This CDR3 has 14 residues. Looked up from germline, CDR1 is MGHRA and CDR2 is YSYEKL. Written as DNA, the CDR3 is TGCGCCAGCAGCCCGCAAGGGACCTCCTACGAGCAGTACTAC. Its translation is CASSPQGTSYEQYY.

The chain has TRBV12-3 or TRBV12-4 and TRBJ1-1; D is undetermined. With 7 bases removed from V and 0 bases from J, the gap between germline ends came to 12 bases. This CDR3 contains 14 residues. The CDR3 reads CASIGRILNTEAFF. The CDR3 DNA sequence: TGTGCCAGCATAGGTCGGATTCTGAACACTGAAGCTTTCTTT.

The chain employs TRBV25-1 and TRBJ1-1; no firm D call. V lost 7 bases to trimming and J lost 5 bases, with 17 bases between them. This CDR3 has 14 amino acids. In germline, CDR1 is MGHDK, CDR2 SYGVNS. The CDR3 here is CASTLDGVGTEAFF. The CDR3 coding sequence is TGTGCCAGCACACTTGACGGGGTGGGAACTGAAGCTTTCTTT.

This clonotype was detected ten times or more. The chain carries TRBV7-3 and TRBJ2-1; maybe TRBD2 (6 bases). CDR1 is SGHTA and CDR2 is FQGTGA in the germline V gene. V lost 5 bases, J lost 0 bases, and 8 bases lay in between. The CDR3 has 14 amino acids. The CDR3 loop reads CASSGTSSYNEQFF. In DNA, the CDR3 is TGTGCCAGCAGCGGGACTTCCTCCTACAATGAGCAGTTCTTC.

This clonotype was picked up a small number of times. The chain joins TRBV5-1 to TRBJ1-1; no clear D gene. CDR3 length: 13 amino acids. Germline V gene lookup returns CDR1 SGHRS and CDR2 YFSETQ. V shed 4 bases and J shed 2 bases, with 9 bases lying between them. Here the CDR3 reads CASSSTPNTEAFF. The CDR3 DNA is TGCGCCAGCAGCAGCACCCCCAACACTGAAGCTTTCTTT. The full variable domain, completed using reference TRBV5-1 and TRBJ1-1, is KAGVTQTPRYLIKTRGQQVTLSCSPISGHRSVSWYQQTPGQGLQFLFEYFSETQRNKGNFPGRFSGRQFSNSRSEMNVSTLELGDSALYLCASSSTPNTEAFFGQGTRLTVV.

This clonotype was seen a few times. The chain links TRBV18 to TRBJ1-1; possibly TRBD1 for D (5 bases). The V gene lost 2 bases and the J gene lost 3 bases, with 13 bases spanning the gap. Germline V gene data show CDR1 as KGHSH and CDR2 as LQKENI. The CDR3 length is 15 residues. This CDR3 reads CASSPFRALDTEAFF. The DNA of the CDR3 is TGTGCCAGCTCACCATTCAGGGCGTTGGACACTGAAGCTTTCTTT.

The rearrangement links TRBV24-1 to TRBJ2-1; TRBD2 matches 8 bases. The CDR3 is 15 residues long. Trimming at V came to 7 bases and at J to 7 bases, leaving 11 bases not matched to a gene. Looked up from germline, CDR1 is KGHDR and CDR2 is SFDVKD. CDR3 region: CATSGRAGEGNEQFF. The CDR3 nucleotides are TGTGCCACCAGCGGACGAGCGGGAGAGGGAAATGAGCAGTTCTTC.

This clonotype was picked up a small number of times. One end of the junction is discordant with germline, which a read error may explain. V and J are TRBV6-5 and TRBJ2-3; D is unresolved. The germline CDR1 and CDR2 sequences are MNHEY and SVGAGI. The CDR3 totals 12 residues. The chain's CDR3 is CANKKGTDAQYF. The DNA for the CDR3 is TGTGCCAACAAGAAGGGCACAGATGCGCAGTATTTT.

The sample holds a few counts of this clonotype. The V gene is TRBV7-8, the J gene TRBJ2-7, with D hard to call. Germline V CDR1 and CDR2: SGHVS, FQNEAQ. The CDR3 extends over 12 amino acids. V shed 0 bases and J shed 6 bases, with 6 bases lying between them. The CDR3 DNA sequence: TGTGCCAGCAGCTTAGCAGGGCCCGAGCAGTACTTC. Translation: CASSLAGPEQYF.

This clonotype came up a few times. This sequence joins TRBV20-1 and TRBJ1-2; D perhaps matches TRBD1 (6 bases). This CDR3 comprises 14 residues. The germline V gene has CDR1 DFQATT and CDR2 SNEGSKA (reference sequence). V was shortened by 0 bases and J by 4 bases, with 12 bases between the two germline ends. CDR3 in DNA: TGCAGTGCTAGAGAAAGTGGGGGCAGCTATGGCTACACCTTC. It encodes CSARESGGSYGYTF.

This clonotype came up a few times. The J gene is TRBJ2-2, the V gene TRBV12-3 or TRBV12-4, with D possibly TRBD2 on 6 matching bases. The V end was cut by 2 bases, the J end by 4 bases, with 11 bases between. The CDR3 totals 15 residues. The CDR3: CASSLRGFRTGELFF. The CDR3 region has the DNA TGTGCCAGCAGTTTACGGGGGTTTCGCACCGGGGAGCTGTTTTTT.

This clonotype was observed a few times. The chain combines TRBV3-1 with TRBJ2-4; TRBD2 matches 7 bases. This CDR3 contains 16 residues. Looked up from germline, CDR1 is LGHDT and CDR2 is YNNKEL (reference sequence). The V segment lost 4 bases and the J segment 6 bases; nucleotides outside the gene matches: 12. For the CDR3, the DNA is TGTGCCAGCAGCCGCCAAGGGGAGGGCCAGCGAAACATTCAGTACTTC. Its protein is CASSRQGEGQRNIQYF.

This clonotype was counted many times. J is TRBJ2-7 and V is TRBV5-6; TRBD1 aligns across 9 bases. CDR3 length: 14 residues. With V trimmed by 3 bases and J by 2 bases, 3 bases remained unmatched. The germline V gene encodes CDR1 SGHDT and CDR2 YYEEEE. CDR3 DNA sequence: TGTGCCAGCAGCTACGGACAGGGGCCCTACGAGCAGTACTTC. This sequence encodes CASSYGQGPYEQYF.

This clonotype appeared a few times. The genes are TRBV29-1 and TRBJ1-6, with unresolved D. Germline V gene lookup returns CDR1 SQVTM and CDR2 ANQGSEA. V was clipped by 7 bases and J by 9 bases, with 16 bases between them. This CDR3 has 13 residues. The CDR3: CSAQPAAGSPLHF. CDR3 in DNA: TGCAGCGCCCAACCGGCGGCGGGTTCACCCCTCCACTTT.

V and J are TRBV11-2 and TRBJ2-4; 13 bases agree with TRBD2. The CDR3 covers 18 residues. CDR1 SGHAT and CDR2 FQNNGV come from the germline V gene. With 5 bases clipped from V and 0 bases from J, the junction kept 7 bases outside the gene matches. In DNA form, the CDR3 reads TGTGCCAGCAGCCTTCGGACTAGCGGGAGACTAGCCAAAAACATTCAGTACTTC. Protein: CASSLRTSGRLAKNIQYF. Full variable domain (outside the CDR3, taken from reference TRBV11-2 and TRBJ2-4): EAGVAQSPRYKIIEKRQSVAFWCNPISGHATLYWYQQILGQGPKLLIQFQNNGVVDDSQLPKDRFSAERLKGVDSTLKIQPAKLEDSAVYLCASSLRTSGRLAKNIQYFGAGTRLSVL.

This clonotype was counted only a few times. This CDR3 reads CASSLLQTRGRTDTQYF. CDR3 DNA: TGCGCCAGCAGCTTGTTACAGACGCGGGGTCGCACAGATACGCAGTATTTT. The chain combines TRBV5-1 with TRBJ2-3, with a weak D call TRBD2 (6 bases). This CDR3 is built from 17 residues. CDR1 is SGHRS, CDR2 YFSETQ, per germline. The V end was cut by 1 base, the J end by 1 base, with 16 bases between. Combining the CDR3 with reference TRBV5-1 and TRBJ2-3 gives the whole variable domain KAGVTQTPRYLIKTRGQQVTLSCSPISGHRSVSWYQQTPGQGLQFLFEYFSETQRNKGNFPGRFSGRQFSNSRSEMNVSTLELGDSALYLCASSLLQTRGRTDTQYFGPGTRLTVL.

This clonotype was found a few times. This chain connects TRBV7-2 to TRBJ2-6; D is ambiguous. The CDR3 consists of 17 residues. Germline CDR1 reads SGHTA; CDR2 reads FQGNSA. Trimming shortened V by 2 bases and J by 1 base, and 12 bases separated the two germline ends. CDR3 protein: CASSLYLTASGANVLTF. Here the CDR3 DNA reads TGTGCCAGCAGCTTATACCTGACGGCATCTGGGGCCAACGTCCTGACTTTC.

The V gene is TRBV5-1, the J gene TRBJ2-3; perhaps TRBD1 as D (5 bases). The V gene lost 2 bases and the J gene lost 4 bases, with 14 bases spanning the gap. Germline V gene data show CDR1 as SGHRS and CDR2 as YFSETQ. This CDR3 is 15 amino acids long. CDR3 bases: TGCGCCAGCAGCTTAGGGGCCTTGAACCCAGATACGCAGTATTTT. Protein sequence: CASSLGALNPDTQYF.

This rearrangement joins TRBV7-9 to TRBJ2-4; D remains unclear. Deletions cut 1 base from V and 7 bases from J, with 8 bases between. The length of the CDR3 is 13 residues. Germline V gene data show CDR1 as SEHNR and CDR2 as FQNEAQ (reference sequence). The CDR3 is CASSLGGRNIQYF. CDR3 DNA sequence: TGTGCCAGCAGCTTAGGAGGAAGGAACATTCAGTACTTC. Filled out from reference TRBV7-9 and TRBJ2-4, the complete variable domain reads DTGVSQNPRHKITKRGQNVTFRCDPISEHNRLYWYRQTLGQGPEFLTYFQNEAQLEKSRLLSDRFSAERPKGSFSTLEIQRTEQGDSAMYLCASSLGGRNIQYFGAGTRLSVL.

This clonotype occurred many times. The chain joins TRBV27 to TRBJ1-5, with a possible D match to TRBD1 (6 bases). Germline CDR1 MNHEY, CDR2 SMNVEV (reference sequence). V dropped 5 bases and J dropped 6 bases, with 14 bases sitting between them. The CDR3 totals 14 residues. The CDR3 nucleotides read TGTGCCAGCAGTGGGGTCCCGGGGGCTCAGCCCCAGCATTTT. Protein product: CASSGVPGAQPQHF.

The chain joins TRBV28 to TRBJ2-1; D perhaps matches TRBD1 (6 bases). The DNA end lines up better with TRBJ2-7; the J call may be wrong. This CDR3 region has 16 residues. Germline V CDR1 and CDR2: MDHEN, SYDVKM. The chain's CDR3 is CASGPPGQNIYYEQYF. CDR3 DNA sequence: TGTGCCAGCGGCCCCCCTGGACAGAACATTTACTACGAGCAGTACTTC.

This clonotype has more than one count but fewer than ten. J is TRBJ2-5 and V is TRBV29-1, with D uncertain. The CDR3 loop spans 11 amino acids. CDR1 and CDR2 (germline): SQVTM, ANQGSEA. Deletions cut 3 bases from V and 0 bases from J, with 2 bases between. As DNA, the CDR3 is TGCAGCGTTGACTACCAAGAGACCCAGTACTTC. Protein sequence: CSVDYQETQYF.

This clonotype was seen more than once but under ten times. This chain uses TRBV18 with TRBJ2-1; D is uncertain. The V gene lost 6 bases and the J gene lost 8 bases, with 8 bases spanning the gap. The CDR3 length is 11 residues. From germline, CDR1 is KGHSH and CDR2 LQKENI. CDR3 DNA: TGTGCCAGCTCTAGTCCGGATGAGCAGTTCTTC. Amino acid sequence: CASSSPDEQFF.

This chain connects TRBV6-2 or TRBV6-3 to TRBJ2-5; TRBD1 agrees at 11 bases. J lost 5 bases, V lost 4 bases, and 6 bases had no gene match. The CDR3 has 15 residues. Germline assignment: CDR1 MNHEY and CDR2 SVGEGT. CDR3 protein: CASSWTGGASETQYF. The CDR3 DNA sequence: TGTGCCAGCAGTTGGACAGGGGGCGCGTCGGAGACCCAGTACTTC.